The next 13 T cell receptor beta chains were all read from a single sample in a study of T cell changes during pregnancy in multiple sclerosis. Produced via immunoSEQ multiplex PCR; TCRdb's table is partial and in-frame only. The table has roughly 22,000 clones, approximately 90% seen once; the top ten hold 0.7% to 0.85%. The sample consisted of CD4+ T cells from peripheral blood mononuclear cells, taken in the first trimester of pregnancy. The receptors here all came from a female donor in good health, enrolled as a control in a pregnancy study.

The V gene is TRBV4-2, the J gene TRBJ2-1; 7 nucleotides agree with TRBD2. The CDR3 is 21 amino acids. Germline values: CDR1 LGHNA, CDR2 YNFKEQ. Germline trimming cut 1 base from V and 0 bases from J; bases unmatched to any gene: 18. The CDR3 DNA reads TGTGCCAGCAGCCAAGGTTTGCGGGGGACCCCCTATTTGAGCTCCTACAATGAGCAGTTCTTC. Translation: CASSQGLRGTPYLSSYNEQFF.

The rearrangement uses TRBV6-5 and TRBJ1-3; D gene ambiguous. Germline CDR1 and CDR2: MNHEY and SVGAGI. V was pared by 7 bases and J by 0 bases, with 7 bases between. The CDR3 is 13 amino acids. The CDR3 spells CASMGGSGNTIYF. Here the CDR3 DNA reads TGTGCCAGCATGGGAGGCTCTGGAAACACCATATATTTT.

The count of this clone is one. The chain uses TRBV4-2 and TRBJ2-6; D not certain. The germline gives CDR1 LGHNA, CDR2 YNFKEQ. Trimming removed 0 bases at V and 0 bases at J, with 9 bases between. The length of the CDR3 is 17 residues. The CDR3 spells CASSQDLSVSGANVLTF. In nucleotides, the CDR3 is TGTGCCAGCAGCCAAGACCTTTCTGTCTCTGGGGCCAACGTCCTGACTTTC.

The chain has TRBV5-6 and TRBJ2-2, with 9 bases matching TRBD1. The germline gives CDR1 SGHDT, CDR2 YYEEEE. After removal of 5 bases from V and 5 bases from J, the junction contained 10 bases not matched to a gene. This CDR3 has 16 amino acids. The CDR3 protein is CASSQPGQGKTGELFF. CDR3 in DNA: TGTGCCAGCAGTCAGCCGGGACAGGGAAAGACCGGGGAGCTGTTTTTT.

A single count supports this clone. V usage is TRBV7-9 and J usage is TRBJ2-7; 8 positions match TRBD1. The V gene's germline CDR1 is SEHNR and CDR2 FQNEAQ (reference sequence). The CDR3 covers 15 residues. V trimming: 5 bases; J trimming: 3 bases; junction bases outside the gene matches: 9. The CDR3 spells CASSKPGQEFYEQYF. CDR3 DNA: TGTGCCAGCAGCAAACCGGGACAGGAGTTCTACGAGCAGTACTTC.

The V and J genes are TRBV19 and TRBJ2-7; 7 nucleotides agree with TRBD1. The ends lost 2 bases at V and 3 bases at J; junction bases unmatched: 4. The CDR3 is 14 residues long. Germline CDR1 and CDR2: LNHDA and SQIVND (reference sequence). In nucleotides, the CDR3 is TGTGCCAGTAGTATATCGGGACAGCTCTACGAGCAGTACTTC. It specifies CASSISGQLYEQYF.

The V and J genes are TRBV6-5 and TRBJ1-3; D remains unclear. Germline V gives CDR1 MNHEY, CDR2 SVGAGI. Trimming stripped 7 bases from V and 0 bases from J, with 13 bases between. This CDR3 spans 15 amino acids. CDR3 sequence: CASKSAGFSGNTIYF. CDR3 coding DNA: TGTGCCAGCAAATCGGCGGGGTTCTCTGGAAACACCATATATTTT.

The chain is built from TRBV28 and TRBJ2-3; TRBD2 matches at 8 bases. J lost 4 bases, V lost 5 bases, and 5 bases had no gene match. This CDR3 is built from 14 residues. Germline lookup yields CDR1 MDHEN and CDR2 SYDVKM. The CDR3 protein is CASSPGGTADTQYF. Written as DNA, the CDR3 is TGTGCCAGCAGTCCGGGGGGGACGGCAGATACGCAGTATTTT. Drawing the rest from reference TRBV28 and TRBJ2-3, the complete variable domain is DVKVTQSSRYLVKRTGEKVFLECVQDMDHENMFWYRQDPGLGLRLIYFSYDVKMKEKGDIPEGYSVSREKKERFSLILESASTNQTSMYLCASSPGGTADTQYFGPGTRLTVL.

This clone was counted once. The chain joins TRBV7-9 to TRBJ2-3; D is perhaps TRBD1 (5 bases). This CDR3 has 14 amino acids. Germline V lookup: CDR1 SEHNR, CDR2 FQNEAQ (reference sequence). The V end lost 4 bases, the J end lost 2 bases, and 10 bases lay between the germline ends. CDR3 sequence reads: CASSSQGITDTQYF. CDR3 in DNA: TGTGCCAGCAGCTCGCAGGGAATCACAGATACGCAGTATTTT.

The gene calls are TRBV28 and TRBJ2-7, with 7 bases identical to TRBD2. With V trimmed by 3 bases and J by 3 bases, 5 bases remained unmatched. The germline CDR1 and CDR2 sequences are MDHEN and SYDVKM. The CDR3 is 14 residues long. CDR3 bases: TGTGCCAGCAGTTTGCGACCGGGGGGCTACGAGCAGTACTTC. This sequence encodes CASSLRPGGYEQYF.

The chain combines TRBV11-2 with TRBJ1-1; D is possibly TRBD1 (5 bases). Germline-derived CDR1 and CDR2 are SGHAT and FQNNGV. This CDR3 spans 15 amino acids. The V and J ends lost 5 bases and 0 bases respectively, with 13 bases between them. The CDR3, as DNA: TGTGCCAGCAGCACGGGACTCATGATGAACACTGAAGCTTTCTTT. It codes for CASSTGLMMNTEAFF.

The V call is TRBV19, the J call TRBJ2-1, with 7 bases that match TRBD2. In germline, CDR1 is LNHDA, CDR2 SQIVND (reference sequence). This CDR3 is 13 amino acids long. V dropped 10 bases and J dropped 9; count of bases not matched to a gene: 12. The CDR3 loop is CATKTTSDPEQFF. CDR3 in DNA: TGTGCCACCAAGACTACTAGCGACCCTGAGCAGTTCTTC.

The chain carries TRBV7-2 and TRBJ2-7; D not certain. The CDR3 covers 14 residues. CDR1 SGHTA and CDR2 FQGNSA come from the germline V gene. V lost 2 bases and J 4 bases, leaving 12 bases between the germline ends. The DNA for the CDR3 is TGTGCCAGCAGCTTAACTACGTCCGCTTACGAGCAGTACTTC. Encoded protein: CASSLTTSAYEQYF.